This entry describes one T cell receptor (beta chain). These data originate in a study of control samples from healthy donors and cancer patients. The repertoire was sequenced with immunoSEQ multiplex PCR; TCRdb's copy has only in-frame clones and lacks some. The data contain some 220,000 clones, over 90% of them seen just once; the ten biggest clones take up about 1.6%. The CDR3 is 15 amino acids. Germline CDR1 is MNHEY and CDR2 is SVGAGI. The V and J ends lost 4 bases and 3 bases respectively, with 15 bases between them. This clonotype originated in a man aged 50-59 years in good health. V is TRBV6-5 and J is TRBJ1-1; D is unclear. The specimen was blood. This CDR3 reads CASSFAGLKDTEAFF. The CDR3 region has the DNA TGTGCCAGCAGTTTTGCCGGGCTAAAGGACACTGAAGCTTTCTTT.